Included here is one T cell receptor (beta chain) sequence, with context. This sample is part of a study of identical twins. This CDR3 spans 14 amino acids. Germline assignment: CDR1 MDHEN and CDR2 SYDVKM. V was clipped by 6 bases and J by 2 bases, with 12 bases between them. TCRdb used MiXCR to reprocess the 5' RACE reads, holding one entry per CDR3 protein. In the table there are approximately 470,000 distinct CDR3 sequences, 12% to 15% of which are singletons. The data were also submitted as part of a second study, on yellow fever vaccine responses in identical twins.

This TCR derives from a woman aged 18-35 years in good health. The specimen sequenced was CD4+ T cells sorted from blood. This chain joins TRBV28 and TRBJ2-3; D possibly corresponds to TRBD1 (6 bases). CDR3 sequence: CASSRTVFTDTQYF. In nucleotides, the CDR3 is TGTGCCAGCAGCCGGACAGTATTCACAGATACGCAGTATTTT.